This T cell receptor (beta chain) stems from a study of T-cell memory formation after mild COVID-19. The sample holds a few counts of this clonotype. The CDR3 runs 12 residues. The V end was cut by 4 bases, the J end by 6 bases, with 11 bases between. Germline-derived CDR1 and CDR2 are DFQATT and SNEGSKA (reference sequence). From the 5' RACE reads, TCRdb called clonotypes with MiXCR, one entry per CDR3 protein. The profile shows about 180,000 distinct CDR3 sequences, 18% of them singletons. The sample consisted of PBMCs or a T cell subset sorted from them (not recorded which). This chain joins TRBV20-1 and TRBJ2-3, with no clear D. The receptor comes from a man aged 18 to 29 who had mild COVID-19 (a few samples of this study predate the infection). Cell type and time point are not known. The CDR3 sequence is CSAISPADTQYF. The CDR3 region has the DNA TGCAGTGCTATAAGTCCAGCGGATACGCAGTATTTT.